The clone carrying this T cell receptor beta chain was counted at least ten times. These data originate in a study of metastatic and nonmetastatic thyroid tumors. TCRdb re-analyzed the PCR reads through MiXCR. The table records roughly 40,000 clones, around 16% of them present only once. The germline V gene has CDR1 LGHDT and CDR2 YNNKEL (reference sequence). With V trimmed by 4 bases and J by 1 base, 2 bases remained unmatched. CDR3 length: 15 residues. The entire patient cohort was treatment-naive prior to thyroid surgery. This sequence joins TRBV3-1 and TRBJ2-3; 10 nucleotides match TRBD2. The sample taken for sequencing was blood. The sequence derives from a female donor with papillary thyroid cancer or a benign thyroid nodule (not recorded which). Some clones in this sample may be carry-over from other donors' samples. CDR3 in DNA: TGTGCCAGCAGCCGACTAGCGGGCGGCACAGATACGCAGTATTTT. Its protein is CASSRLAGGTDTQYF.